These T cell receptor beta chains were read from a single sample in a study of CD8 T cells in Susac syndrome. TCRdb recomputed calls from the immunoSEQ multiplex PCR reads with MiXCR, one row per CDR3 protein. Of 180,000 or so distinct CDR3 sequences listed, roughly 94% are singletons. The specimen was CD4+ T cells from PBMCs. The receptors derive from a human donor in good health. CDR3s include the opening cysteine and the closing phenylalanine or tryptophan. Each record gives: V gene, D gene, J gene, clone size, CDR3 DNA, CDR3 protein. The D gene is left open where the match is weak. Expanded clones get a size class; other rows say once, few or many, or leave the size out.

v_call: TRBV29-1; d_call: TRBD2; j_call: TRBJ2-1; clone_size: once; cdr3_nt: TGCAGCGTCCGGACTAGCGGTCAAGGGTACAATGAGCAGTTCTTC; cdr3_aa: CSVRTSGQGYNEQFF
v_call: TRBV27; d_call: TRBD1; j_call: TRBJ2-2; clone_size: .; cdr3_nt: TGTGCCAGCAGTTTCTGGACAGGCTCCCCGTGGGGGGAGCTGTTTTTT; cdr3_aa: CASSFWTGSPWGELFF
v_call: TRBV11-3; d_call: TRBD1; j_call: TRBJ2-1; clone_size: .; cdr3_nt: TGTGCCAGCAGCTTAGATCTCGGACAGGGACGGGAGCAGTTCTTC; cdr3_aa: CASSLDLGQGREQFF
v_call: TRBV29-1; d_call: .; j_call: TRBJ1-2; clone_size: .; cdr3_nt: TGCAGCGCGGCGGGGGGAGATGGCTACACCTTC; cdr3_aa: CSAAGGDGYTF
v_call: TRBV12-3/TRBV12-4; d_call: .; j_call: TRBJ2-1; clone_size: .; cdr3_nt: TGTGCCAGCAGTTTAGTATCGGCAGCCTCTTCTTTC; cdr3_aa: CASSLVSAASSF
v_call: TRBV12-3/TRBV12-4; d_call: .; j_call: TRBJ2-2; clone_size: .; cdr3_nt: TGTGCCAGCAGGTCCAGGCCCCACACCGGGGAGCTGTTTTTT; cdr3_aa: CASRSRPHTGELFF
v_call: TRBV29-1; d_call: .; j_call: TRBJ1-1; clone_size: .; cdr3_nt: TGCAGCGTTTTGAGGTCCGCTGAAGCTTTCTTT; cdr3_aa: CSVLRSAEAFF
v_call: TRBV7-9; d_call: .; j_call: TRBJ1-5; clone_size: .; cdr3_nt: TGTGCCAGCAGCTCCCCGCAGGGGCAGCCCCAGCATTTT; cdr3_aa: CASSSPQGQPQHF
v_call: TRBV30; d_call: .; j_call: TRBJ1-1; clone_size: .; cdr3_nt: TGTGCCTGGAGTCCCTCCGACCATGAAGCTTTCTTT; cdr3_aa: CAWSPSDHEAFF
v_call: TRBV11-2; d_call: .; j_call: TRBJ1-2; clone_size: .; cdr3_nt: TGTGCCAGCAGCGCCAACACAGGAAGGAATGGCTACACCTTC; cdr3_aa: CASSANTGRNGYTF
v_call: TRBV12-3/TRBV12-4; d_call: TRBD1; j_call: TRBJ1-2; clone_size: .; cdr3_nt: TGTGCCAGCAGTCCGGCGACAGGGTACGGCTACACCTTC; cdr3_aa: CASSPATGYGYTF
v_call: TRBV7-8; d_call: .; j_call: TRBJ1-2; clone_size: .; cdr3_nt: TGTGCCAGCAGCTTATTGGCAGGGAGCTATGGCTACACCTTC; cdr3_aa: CASSLLAGSYGYTF
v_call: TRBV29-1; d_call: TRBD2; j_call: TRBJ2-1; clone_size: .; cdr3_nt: TGCAGCGACCGACTAGCGGGAGCTTACAATGAGCAGTTCTTC; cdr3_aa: CSDRLAGAYNEQFF
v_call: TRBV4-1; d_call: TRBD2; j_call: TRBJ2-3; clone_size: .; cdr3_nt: TGCGCCAGCAGCCAAGGGAGGCGGGAGATAGATACGCAGTATTTT; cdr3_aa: CASSQGRREIDTQYF
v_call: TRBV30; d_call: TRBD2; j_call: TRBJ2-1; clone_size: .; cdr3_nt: TGTGCCTGGAGTCGCGTTATAGCTAGCGGGGGCAATGAGCAGTTCTTC; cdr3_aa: CAWSRVIASGGNEQFF
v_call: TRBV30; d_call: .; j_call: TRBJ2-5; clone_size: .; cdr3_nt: TGTGCCTGGAGCACCCAAGAGACCCAGTACTTC; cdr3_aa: CAWSTQETQYF
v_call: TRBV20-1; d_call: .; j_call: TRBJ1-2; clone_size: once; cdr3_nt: TGCAGTGCAAATAGACAGAGCGGTCGAGGCTACACCTTC; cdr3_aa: CSANRQSGRGYTF
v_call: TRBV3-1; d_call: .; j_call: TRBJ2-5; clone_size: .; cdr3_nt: TGTGCCAGCAGCGACACAGCCCAAGAGACCCAGTACTTC; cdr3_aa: CASSDTAQETQYF
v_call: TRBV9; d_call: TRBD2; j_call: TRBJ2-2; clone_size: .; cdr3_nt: TGTGCCAGCAGCGTAGTAGGGCTGGGGCTAGCGGGAGTCGCGAACACCGGGGAGCTGTTTTTT; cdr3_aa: CASSVVGLGLAGVANTGELFF
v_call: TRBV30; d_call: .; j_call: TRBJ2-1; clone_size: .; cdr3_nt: TGTGCCTGGACCCGGGAAAGGGCCTACAATGAGCAGTTCTTC; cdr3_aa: CAWTRERAYNEQFF
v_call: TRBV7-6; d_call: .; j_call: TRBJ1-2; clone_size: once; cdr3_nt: TGTGCCAGCAGCCCCTACGAAGGGGTTGGCTACACCTTC; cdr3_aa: CASSPYEGVGYTF
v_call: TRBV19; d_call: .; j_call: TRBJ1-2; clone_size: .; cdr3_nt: TGTGCCAGTAGTTGGTCGGGTCAATATGGCTACACCTTC; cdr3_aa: CASSWSGQYGYTF
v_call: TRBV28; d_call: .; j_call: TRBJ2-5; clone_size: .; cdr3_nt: TGTGCCAGCAGGGTGGGTAATGGAGAGACCCAGTACTTC; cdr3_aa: CASRVGNGETQYF
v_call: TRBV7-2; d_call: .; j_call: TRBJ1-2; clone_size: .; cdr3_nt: TGTGCCAGCAGCCTACAGATTTTGACGGGCTATGGCTACACCTTC; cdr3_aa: CASSLQILTGYGYTF
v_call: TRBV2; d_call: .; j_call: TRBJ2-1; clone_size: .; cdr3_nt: TGTGCCAGCGTCCAGGACTGGAATAACAATGAGCAGTTCTTC; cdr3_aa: CASVQDWNNNEQFF
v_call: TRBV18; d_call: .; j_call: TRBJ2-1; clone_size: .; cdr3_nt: TGTGCCAGCTCACGATCCGGCACGGACAATGAGCAGTTCTTC; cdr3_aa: CASSRSGTDNEQFF
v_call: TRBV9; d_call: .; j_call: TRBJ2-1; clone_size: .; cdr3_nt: TGTGCCAGCAGCGTAGCCGGGGCGAGGTACAATGAGCAGTTCTTC; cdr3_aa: CASSVAGARYNEQFF
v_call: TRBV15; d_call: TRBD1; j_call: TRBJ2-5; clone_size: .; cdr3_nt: TGTGCCACCAGCAGACTCCGGACAGGCGTCCAAGAGACCCAGTACTTC; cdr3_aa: CATSRLRTGVQETQYF
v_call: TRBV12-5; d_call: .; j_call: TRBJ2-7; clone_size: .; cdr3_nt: TGTGCTAGTGGTTTGGTACGGGATACAGGGATGAGTTACGAGCAGTACTTC; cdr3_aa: CASGLVRDTGMSYEQYF
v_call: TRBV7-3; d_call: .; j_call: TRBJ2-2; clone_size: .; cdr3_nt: TGTGCCAGCAGCTTGGGCGGAGCGAACACCGGGGAGCTGTTTTTT; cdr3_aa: CASSLGGANTGELFF
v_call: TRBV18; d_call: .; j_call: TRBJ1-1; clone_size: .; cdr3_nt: TGTGCCAGCTCACCACTGGTCGGCAGGGTGATGAACACTGAAGCTTTCTTT; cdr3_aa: CASSPLVGRVMNTEAFF
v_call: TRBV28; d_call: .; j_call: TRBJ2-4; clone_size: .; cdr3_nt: TGTGCCAGCAGCTTGGCACAAGTAAACATTCAGTACTTC; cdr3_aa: CASSLAQVNIQYF
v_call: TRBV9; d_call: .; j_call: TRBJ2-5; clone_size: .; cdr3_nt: TGTGCCAGCAGCGTAGGGGGAAATGGCGAGACCCAGTACTTC; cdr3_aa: CASSVGGNGETQYF
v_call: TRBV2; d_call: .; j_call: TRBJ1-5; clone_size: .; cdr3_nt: TGTGCCAGCAGTGACGAGTATTTCGGGCAGCCCCAGCATTTT; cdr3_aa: CASSDEYFGQPQHF
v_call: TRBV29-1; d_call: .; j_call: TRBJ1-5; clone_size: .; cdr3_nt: TGCAGCGTCATACAGGGAGGGATGAGGAATCAGCCCCAGCATTTT; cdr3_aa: CSVIQGGMRNQPQHF
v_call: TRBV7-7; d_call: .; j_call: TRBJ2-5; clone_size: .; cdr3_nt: TGTGCTAGCAGTCAGCAGGGAACGGGGACCCAGTACTTC; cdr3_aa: CASSQQGTGTQYF
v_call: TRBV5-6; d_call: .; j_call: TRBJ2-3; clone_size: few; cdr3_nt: TGTGCCAGCTCTCTGGGGACTAGCACAGATACGCAGTATTTT; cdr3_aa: CASSLGTSTDTQYF
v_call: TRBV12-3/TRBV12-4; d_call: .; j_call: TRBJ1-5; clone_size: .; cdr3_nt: TGTGCCAGCAGACCGACAGGCAATCAGCCCCAGCATTTT; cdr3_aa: CASRPTGNQPQHF
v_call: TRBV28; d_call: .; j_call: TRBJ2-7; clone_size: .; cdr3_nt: TGTGCCAGCAGTTCCGGGAACGGCGGCGACGAGCAGTACTTC; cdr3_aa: CASSSGNGGDEQYF